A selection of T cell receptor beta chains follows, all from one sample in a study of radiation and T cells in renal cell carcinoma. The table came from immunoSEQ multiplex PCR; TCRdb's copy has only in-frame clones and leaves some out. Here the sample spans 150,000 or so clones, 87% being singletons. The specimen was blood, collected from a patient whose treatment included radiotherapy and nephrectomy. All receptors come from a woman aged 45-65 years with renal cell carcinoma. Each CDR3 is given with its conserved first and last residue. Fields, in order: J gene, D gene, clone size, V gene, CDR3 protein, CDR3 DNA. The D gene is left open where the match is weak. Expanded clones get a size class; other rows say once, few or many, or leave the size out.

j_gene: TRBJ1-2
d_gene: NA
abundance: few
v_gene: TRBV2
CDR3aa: CASSFRDKDYGYTF
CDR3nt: TGTGCCAGCAGTTTCCGGGACAAAGACTATGGCTACACCTTC

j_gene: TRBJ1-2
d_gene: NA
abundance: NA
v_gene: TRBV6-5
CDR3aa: CASTLTGREGYTF
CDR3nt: TGTGCCAGCACCCTTACGGGGAGGGAGGGCTACACCTTC

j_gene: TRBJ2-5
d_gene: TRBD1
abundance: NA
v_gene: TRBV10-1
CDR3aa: CASSDRTGQETQYF
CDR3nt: TGCGCCAGCAGTGACCGGACAGGACAAGAGACCCAGTACTTC

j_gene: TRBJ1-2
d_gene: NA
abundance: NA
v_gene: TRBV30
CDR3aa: CAWSLSYGYTF
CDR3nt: TGTGCCTGGAGTCTCTCCTATGGCTACACCTTC

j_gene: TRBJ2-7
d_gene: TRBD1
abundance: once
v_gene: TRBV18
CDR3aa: CASSPTGGGYEQYF
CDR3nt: TGTGCCAGCTCACCGACAGGGGGGGGTTACGAGCAGTACTTC

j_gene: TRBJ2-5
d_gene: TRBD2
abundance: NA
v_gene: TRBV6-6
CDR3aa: CASGDPVAGGQETQYF
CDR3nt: TGTGCCAGCGGGGACCCAGTAGCGGGGGGCCAAGAGACCCAGTACTTC

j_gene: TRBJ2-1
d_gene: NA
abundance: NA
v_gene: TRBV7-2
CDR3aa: CASSLGRYNEQFF
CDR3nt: TGTGCCAGCAGCTTAGGACGCTACAATGAGCAGTTCTTC

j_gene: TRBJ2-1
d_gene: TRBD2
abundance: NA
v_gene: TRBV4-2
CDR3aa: CASSSGLAGTYNEQFF
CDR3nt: TGTGCCAGCAGCTCCGGACTAGCGGGTACCTACAATGAGCAGTTCTTC

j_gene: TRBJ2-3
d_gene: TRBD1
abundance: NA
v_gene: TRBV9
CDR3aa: CASSPQGQRRRDTQYF
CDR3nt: TGTGCCAGCAGCCCCCAGGGACAGCGTCGGAGAGATACGCAGTATTTT

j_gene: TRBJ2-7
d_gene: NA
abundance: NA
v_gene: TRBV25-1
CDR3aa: CASSEYRGGGYEQYF
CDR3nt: TGTGCCAGCAGTGAATACCGTGGTGGGGGTTACGAGCAGTACTTC

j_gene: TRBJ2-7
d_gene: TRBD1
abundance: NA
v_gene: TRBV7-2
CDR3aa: CASSSQGWSSYEQYF
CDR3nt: TGTGCCAGCAGCTCACAGGGGTGGAGCTCCTACGAGCAGTACTTC

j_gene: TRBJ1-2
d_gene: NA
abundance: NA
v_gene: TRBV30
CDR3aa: CAWNGVSRGYTF
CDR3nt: TGTGCCTGGAATGGCGTGTCCAGGGGCTACACCTTC

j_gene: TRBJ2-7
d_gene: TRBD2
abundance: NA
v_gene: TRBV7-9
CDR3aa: CASSLITGSGGAYEQYF
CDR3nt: TGTGCCAGCAGCTTAATCACCGGGAGCGGGGGGGCATACGAGCAGTACTTC

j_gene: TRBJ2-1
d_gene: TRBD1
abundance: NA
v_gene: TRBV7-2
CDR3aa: CASSLEQGDNEQFF
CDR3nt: TGTGCCAGCAGCCTTGAACAGGGGGACAATGAGCAGTTCTTC

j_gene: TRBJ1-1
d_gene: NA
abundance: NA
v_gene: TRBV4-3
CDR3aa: CASSQEGRGREAFF
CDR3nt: TGCGCCAGCAGCCAAGAAGGGCGGGGCAGAGAAGCTTTCTTT

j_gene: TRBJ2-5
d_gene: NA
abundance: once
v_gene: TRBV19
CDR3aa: CASSMTQAGAETQYF
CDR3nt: TGTGCCAGTAGTATGACCCAGGCGGGGGCAGAGACCCAGTACTTC

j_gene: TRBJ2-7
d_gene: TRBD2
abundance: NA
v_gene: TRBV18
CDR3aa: CASSPQRRGMTSGGSSSYEQYF
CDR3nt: TGTGCCAGCTCACCACAGCGGCGGGGTATGACTAGCGGGGGGTCCAGCTCCTACGAGCAGTACTTC

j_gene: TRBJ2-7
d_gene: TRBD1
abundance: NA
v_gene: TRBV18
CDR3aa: CASSPGTASYEQYF
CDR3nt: TGTGCCAGCTCACCGGGGACAGCCTCCTACGAGCAGTACTTC

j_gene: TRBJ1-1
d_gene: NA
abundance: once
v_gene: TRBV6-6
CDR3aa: CASSFGRLNTEAFF
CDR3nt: TGTGCCAGCAGTTTTGGCAGGTTGAACACTGAAGCTTTCTTT

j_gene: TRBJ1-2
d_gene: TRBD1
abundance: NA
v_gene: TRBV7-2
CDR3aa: CASSLGHRGGDGYTF
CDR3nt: TGTGCCAGCAGCTTAGGCCACAGGGGAGGCGATGGCTACACCTTC

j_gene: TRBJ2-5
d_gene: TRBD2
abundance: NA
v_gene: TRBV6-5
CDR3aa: CASSGLERETQYF
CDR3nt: TGTGCCAGCAGTGGACTAGAGCGAGAGACCCAGTACTTC

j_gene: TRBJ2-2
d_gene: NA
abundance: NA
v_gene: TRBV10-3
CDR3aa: CAIEPRTGELFF
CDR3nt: TGTGCCATCGAGCCTCGGACCGGGGAGCTGTTTTTT

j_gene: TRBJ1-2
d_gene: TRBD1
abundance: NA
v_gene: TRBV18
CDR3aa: CASSLTGSGYTF
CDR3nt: TGTGCCAGCTCACTGACAGGGTCGGGCTACACCTTC

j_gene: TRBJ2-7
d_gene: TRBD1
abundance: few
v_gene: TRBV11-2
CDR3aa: CASSSYRGSYEQYF
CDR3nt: TGTGCCAGCAGCTCCTACAGGGGTTCATACGAGCAGTACTTC

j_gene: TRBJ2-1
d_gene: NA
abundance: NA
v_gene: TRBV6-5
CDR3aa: CASSYGGGRGEQFF
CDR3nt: TGTGCCAGCAGTTACGGCGGGGGCCGGGGTGAGCAGTTCTTC

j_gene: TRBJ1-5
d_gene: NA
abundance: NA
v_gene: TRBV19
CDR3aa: CASSYGSTATGQPQHF
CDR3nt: TGTGCCAGTAGTTACGGGTCCACGGCTACTGGGCAGCCCCAGCATTTT

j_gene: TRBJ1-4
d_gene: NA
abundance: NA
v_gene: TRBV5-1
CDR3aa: CASSAGGSSTNEKLFF
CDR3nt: TGCGCCAGCAGCGCGGGGGGGAGTTCAACTAATGAAAAACTGTTTTTT

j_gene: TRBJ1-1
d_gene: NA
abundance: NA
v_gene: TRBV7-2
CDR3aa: CASSPRGALNTEAFF
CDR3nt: TGTGCCAGCAGCCCCAGAGGGGCCTTGAACACTGAAGCTTTCTTT

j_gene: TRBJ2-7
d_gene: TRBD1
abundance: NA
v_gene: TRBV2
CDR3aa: CASRATSTYRGPTYEQYF
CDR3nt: TGTGCCAGCAGGGCCACATCTACTTACAGGGGACCAACCTACGAGCAGTACTTC

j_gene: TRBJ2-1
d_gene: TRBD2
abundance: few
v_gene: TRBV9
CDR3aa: CASSVFPGGVNEQFF
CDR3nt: TGTGCCAGCAGCGTATTTCCCGGGGGGGTTAATGAGCAGTTCTTC

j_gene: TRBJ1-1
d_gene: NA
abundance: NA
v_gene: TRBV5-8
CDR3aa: CASSLVDGGGTEAFF
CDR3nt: TGTGCCAGCAGCTTGGTGGACGGAGGTGGCACTGAAGCTTTCTTT

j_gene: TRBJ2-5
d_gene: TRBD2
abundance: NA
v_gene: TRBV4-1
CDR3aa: CASSQVPGLKETQYF
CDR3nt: TGCGCCAGCAGCCAAGTACCGGGACTAAAAGAGACCCAGTACTTC

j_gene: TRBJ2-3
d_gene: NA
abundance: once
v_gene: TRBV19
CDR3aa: CASRSTDRDTQYF
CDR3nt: TGTGCCAGTAGGTCGACGGACAGAGATACGCAGTATTTT

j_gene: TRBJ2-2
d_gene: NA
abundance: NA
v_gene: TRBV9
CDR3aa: CASSVGHLTTGELFF
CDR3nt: TGTGCCAGCAGCGTAGGGCATCTGACGACCGGGGAGCTGTTTTTT

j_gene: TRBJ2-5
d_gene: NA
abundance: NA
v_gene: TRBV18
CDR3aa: CASSPGFGTKTQYF
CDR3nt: TGTGCCAGCTCACCGGGGTTTGGCACGAAGACCCAGTACTTC

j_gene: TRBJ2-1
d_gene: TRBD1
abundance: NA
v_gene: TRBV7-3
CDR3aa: CASSVITGTGVDEQFF
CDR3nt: TGTGCCAGCAGCGTAATAACCGGGACAGGGGTCGATGAGCAGTTCTTC

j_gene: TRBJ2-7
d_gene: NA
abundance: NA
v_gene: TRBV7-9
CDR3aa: CASSSQTGISSEQYF
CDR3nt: TGTGCCAGCAGCTCACAAACAGGGATAAGTAGCGAGCAGTACTTC

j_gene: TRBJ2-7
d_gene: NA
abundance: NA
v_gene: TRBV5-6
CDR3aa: CASSLVGDPYEQYF
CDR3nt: TGTGCCAGCAGCTTGGTGGGGGATCCCTACGAGCAGTACTTC

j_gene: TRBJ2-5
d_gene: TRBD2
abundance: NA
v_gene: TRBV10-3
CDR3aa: CAIRASGGPSQETQYF
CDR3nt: TGTGCCATCAGAGCTAGCGGGGGGCCTTCTCAAGAGACCCAGTACTTC

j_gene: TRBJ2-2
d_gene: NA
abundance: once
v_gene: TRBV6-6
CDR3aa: CASSYYSNTGELFF
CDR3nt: TGTGCCAGCAGTTACTACAGTAACACCGGGGAGCTGTTTTTT